The TCR beta chain under discussion was sequenced for a study of shared clonotypes between healthy human individuals. Study details: CD8 memory received one plate per donor, CD8 naive two, CD4 memory three and CD4 naive three.

CDR1 is LGHNA, CDR2 YNFKEQ, per germline. CDR3 length equals 17 residues. The V segment lost 1 base and the J segment 7 bases; nucleotides outside the gene matches: 7. The assay was immunoSEQ multiplex PCR, and TCRdb's table has in-frame clones only and misses some. Of 2 million to 2.5 million clones listed, approximately 90% were seen once; the top ten hold 0.37%. The TCR was taken from a man aged 18 to 29 in good health. Some clones in this sample may be carry-over from other donors' samples. Sequencing was performed on naive CD4+ T cells from PBMCs. The subset was: CD45RA+ positively selected. The V gene is TRBV4-2, the J gene TRBJ2-2, with 12 bases aligning to TRBD2. The chain's CDR3 is CASSQALAGGPVGELFF. CDR3 coding DNA: TGTGCCAGCAGCCAAGCCCTAGCGGGAGGGCCGGTCGGGGAGCTGTTTTTT.